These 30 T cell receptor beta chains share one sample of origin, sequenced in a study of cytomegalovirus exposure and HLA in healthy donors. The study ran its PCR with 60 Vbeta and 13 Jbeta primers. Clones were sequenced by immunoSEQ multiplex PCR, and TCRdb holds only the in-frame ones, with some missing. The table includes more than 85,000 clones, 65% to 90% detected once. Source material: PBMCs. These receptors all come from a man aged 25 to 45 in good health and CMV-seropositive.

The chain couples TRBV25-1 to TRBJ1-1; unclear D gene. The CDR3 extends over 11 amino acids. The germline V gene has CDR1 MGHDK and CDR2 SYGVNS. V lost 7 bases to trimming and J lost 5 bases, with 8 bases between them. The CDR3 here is CASKRGTEAFF. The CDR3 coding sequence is TGTGCCAGCAAGCGGGGAACTGAAGCTTTCTTT.

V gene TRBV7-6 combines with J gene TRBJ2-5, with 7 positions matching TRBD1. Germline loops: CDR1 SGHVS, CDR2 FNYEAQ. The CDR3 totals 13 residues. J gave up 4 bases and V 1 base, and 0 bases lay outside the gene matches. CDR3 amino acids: CASSLGQGETQYF. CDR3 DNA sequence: TGTGCCAGCAGCTTAGGACAGGGAGAGACCCAGTACTTC.

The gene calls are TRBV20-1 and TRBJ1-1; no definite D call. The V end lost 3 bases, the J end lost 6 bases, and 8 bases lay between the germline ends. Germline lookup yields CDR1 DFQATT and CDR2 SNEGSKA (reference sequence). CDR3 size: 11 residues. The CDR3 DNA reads TGCAGTGCTAGTGGGGAGGCTGAAGCTTTCTTT. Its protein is CSASGEAEAFF.

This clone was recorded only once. The CDR3 sequence: CASSSGASGAETQYF. Written as DNA, the CDR3 is TGTGCCAGCAGCTCAGGGGCTAGCGGGGCAGAGACCCAGTACTTC. The chain uses TRBV28 and TRBJ2-5; 9 bases match TRBD2. This CDR3 spans 15 amino acids. Trimming took 6 bases from V and 4 from J; bases not matched to a gene: 9. The V gene's germline CDR1 is MDHEN and CDR2 SYDVKM.

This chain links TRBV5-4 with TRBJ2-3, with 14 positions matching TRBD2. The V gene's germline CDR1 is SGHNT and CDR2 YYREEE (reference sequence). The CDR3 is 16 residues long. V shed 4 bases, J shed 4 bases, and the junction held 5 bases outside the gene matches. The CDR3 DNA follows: TGTGCCAGCAGCCATGGACTAGCGGGGGGCGCAGATACGCAGTATTTT. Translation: CASSHGLAGGADTQYF.

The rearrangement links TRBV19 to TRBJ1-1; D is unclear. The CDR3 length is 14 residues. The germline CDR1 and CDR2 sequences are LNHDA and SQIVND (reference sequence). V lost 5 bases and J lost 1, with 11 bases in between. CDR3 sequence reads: CASSVPVSNTEAFF. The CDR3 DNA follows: TGTGCCAGTAGTGTCCCCGTATCGAACACTGAAGCTTTCTTT.

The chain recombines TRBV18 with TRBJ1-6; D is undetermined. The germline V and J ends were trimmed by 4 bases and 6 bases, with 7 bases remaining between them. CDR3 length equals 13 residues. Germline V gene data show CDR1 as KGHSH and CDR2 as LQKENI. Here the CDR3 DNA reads TGTGCCAGCTCACGGGCCGCTAATTCACCCCTCCACTTT. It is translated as CASSRAANSPLHF.

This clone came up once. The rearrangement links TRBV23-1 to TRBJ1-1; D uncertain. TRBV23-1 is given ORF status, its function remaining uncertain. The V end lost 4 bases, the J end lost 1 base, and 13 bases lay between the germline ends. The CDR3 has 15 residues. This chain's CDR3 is CASSPLGRKNTEAFF. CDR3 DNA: TGCGCCAGCAGTCCCCTCGGGAGGAAGAACACTGAAGCTTTCTTT.

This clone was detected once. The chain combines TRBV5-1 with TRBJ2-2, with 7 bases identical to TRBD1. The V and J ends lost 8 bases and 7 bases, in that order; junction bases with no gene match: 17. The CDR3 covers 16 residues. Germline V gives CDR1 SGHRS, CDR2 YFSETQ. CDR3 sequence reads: CASTRTGTVGFGELFF. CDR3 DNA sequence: TGCGCCAGTACCCGAACCGGGACAGTCGGATTCGGGGAGCTGTTTTTT.

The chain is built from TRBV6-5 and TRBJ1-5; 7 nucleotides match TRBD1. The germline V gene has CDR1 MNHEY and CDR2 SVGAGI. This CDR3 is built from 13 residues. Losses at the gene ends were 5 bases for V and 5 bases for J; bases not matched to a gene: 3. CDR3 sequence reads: CASSTGDDQPQHF. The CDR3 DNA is TGTGCCAGCAGTACAGGGGACGATCAGCCCCAGCATTTT.

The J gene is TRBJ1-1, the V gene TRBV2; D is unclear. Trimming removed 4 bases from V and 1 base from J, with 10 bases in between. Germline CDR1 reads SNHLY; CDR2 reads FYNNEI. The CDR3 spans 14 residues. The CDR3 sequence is CASSGARQNTEAFF. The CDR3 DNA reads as TGTGCCAGCAGTGGGGCCAGACAGAACACTGAAGCTTTCTTT.

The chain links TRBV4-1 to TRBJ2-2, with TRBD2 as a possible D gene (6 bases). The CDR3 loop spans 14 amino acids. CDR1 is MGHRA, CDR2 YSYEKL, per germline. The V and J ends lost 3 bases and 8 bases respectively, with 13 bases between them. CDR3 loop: CASSHFHGGGELFF. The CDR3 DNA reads TGCGCCAGCAGCCATTTCCATGGAGGGGGGGAGCTGTTTTTT.

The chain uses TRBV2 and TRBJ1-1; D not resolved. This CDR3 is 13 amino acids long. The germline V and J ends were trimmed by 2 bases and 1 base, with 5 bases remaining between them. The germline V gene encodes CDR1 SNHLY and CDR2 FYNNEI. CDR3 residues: CASSETRNTEAFF. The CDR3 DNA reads TGTGCCAGCAGTGAAACGAGGAACACTGAAGCTTTCTTT.

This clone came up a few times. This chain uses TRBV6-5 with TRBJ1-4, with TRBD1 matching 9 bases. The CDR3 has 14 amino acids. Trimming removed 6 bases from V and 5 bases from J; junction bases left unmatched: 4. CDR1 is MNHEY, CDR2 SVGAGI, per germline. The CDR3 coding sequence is TGTGCCAGCAGAGCCGGGACAGGGAATGAAAAACTGTTTTTT. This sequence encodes CASRAGTGNEKLFF.

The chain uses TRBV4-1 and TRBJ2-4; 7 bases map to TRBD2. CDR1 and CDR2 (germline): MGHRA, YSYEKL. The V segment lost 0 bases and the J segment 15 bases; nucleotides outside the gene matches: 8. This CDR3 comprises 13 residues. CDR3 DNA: TGCGCCAGCAGCCAAGAACGGCCCGGGACTACGTACTTC. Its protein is CASSQERPGTTYF.

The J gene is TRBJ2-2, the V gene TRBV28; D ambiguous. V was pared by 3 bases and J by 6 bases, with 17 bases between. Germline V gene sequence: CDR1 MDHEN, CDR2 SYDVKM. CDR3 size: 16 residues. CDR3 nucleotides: TGTGCCAGCAGTTTTCCTGGGCAAGTCAAGGCCGGGGAGCTGTTTTTT. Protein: CASSFPGQVKAGELFF.

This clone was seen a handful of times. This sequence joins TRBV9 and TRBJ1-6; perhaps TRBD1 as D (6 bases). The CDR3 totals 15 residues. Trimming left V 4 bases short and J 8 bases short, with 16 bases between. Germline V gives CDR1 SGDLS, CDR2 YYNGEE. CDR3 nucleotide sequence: TGTGCCAGCAGCCAAGGAGCAGGGGATTATTCACCCCTCCACTTT. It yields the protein CASSQGAGDYSPLHF.

The CDR3: CASSATAFLPEQYF. CDR3 DNA: TGTGCCAGCAGCGCGACAGCCTTTCTACCAGAGCAGTACTTC. This rearrangement joins TRBV6-1 to TRBJ2-7; D may be TRBD1 (5 bases). The ends were cut back, 6 bases at V and 7 bases at J, with 19 bases in the middle. The CDR3 length is 14 residues. The germline V gene has CDR1 MNHNS and CDR2 SASEGT.

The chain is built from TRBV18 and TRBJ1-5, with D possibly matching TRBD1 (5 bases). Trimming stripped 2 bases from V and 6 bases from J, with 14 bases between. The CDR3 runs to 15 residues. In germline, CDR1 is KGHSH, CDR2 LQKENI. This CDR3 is CASSPGGGITQPQHF. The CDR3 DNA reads TGTGCCAGCTCACCAGGTGGGGGGATCACTCAGCCCCAGCATTTT.

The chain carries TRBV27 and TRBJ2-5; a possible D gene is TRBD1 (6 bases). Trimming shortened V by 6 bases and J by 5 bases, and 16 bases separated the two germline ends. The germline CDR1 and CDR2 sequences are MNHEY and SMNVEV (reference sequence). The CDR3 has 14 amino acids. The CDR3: CASRETQGFETQYF. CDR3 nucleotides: TGTGCCAGCAGGGAGACCCAGGGGTTTGAGACCCAGTACTTC.

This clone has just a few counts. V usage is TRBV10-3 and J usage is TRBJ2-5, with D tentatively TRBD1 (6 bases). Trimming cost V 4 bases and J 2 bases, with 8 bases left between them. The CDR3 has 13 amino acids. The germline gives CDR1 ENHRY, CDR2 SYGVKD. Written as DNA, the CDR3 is TGTGCCATCAGTGTGGGGGCTCAAGAGACCCAGTACTTC. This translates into CAISVGAQETQYF.

The chain's CDR3 is CASRSGQEHQPQHF. The CDR3 region has the DNA TGTGCCAGCAGATCGGGACAGGAGCATCAGCCCCAGCATTTT. This chain links TRBV6-1 with TRBJ1-5, with 8 bases lining up with TRBD1. The CDR3 contains 14 residues. Germline CDR1 MNHNS, CDR2 SASEGT. The ends lost 6 bases at V and 5 bases at J; junction bases unmatched: 6.

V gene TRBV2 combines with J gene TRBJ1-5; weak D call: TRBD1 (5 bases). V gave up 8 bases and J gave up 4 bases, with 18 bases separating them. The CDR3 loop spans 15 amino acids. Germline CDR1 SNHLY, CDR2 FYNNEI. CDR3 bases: TGTGCCAGCCTGGGGCAGGCGGAAACTAATCAGCCCCAGCATTTT. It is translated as CASLGQAETNQPQHF.

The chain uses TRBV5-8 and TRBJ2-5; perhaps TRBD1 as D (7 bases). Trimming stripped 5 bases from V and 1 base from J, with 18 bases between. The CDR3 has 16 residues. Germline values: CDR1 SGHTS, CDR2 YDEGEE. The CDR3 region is CASRTGGGLIQETQYF. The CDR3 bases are TGTGCCAGCAGGACTGGAGGGGGCCTCATCCAAGAGACCCAGTACTTC.

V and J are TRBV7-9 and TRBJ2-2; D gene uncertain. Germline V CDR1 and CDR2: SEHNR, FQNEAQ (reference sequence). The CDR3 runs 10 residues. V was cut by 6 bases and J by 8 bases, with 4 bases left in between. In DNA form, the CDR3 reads TGTGCCAGCAGTCAAGGGGAGCTGTTTTTT. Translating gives CASSQGELFF. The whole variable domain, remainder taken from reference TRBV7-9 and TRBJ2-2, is DTGVSQNPRHKITKRGQNVTFRCDPISEHNRLYWYRQTLGQGPEFLTYFQNEAQLEKSRLLSDRFSAERPKGSFSTLEIQRTEQGDSAMYLCASSQGELFFGEGSRLTVL.

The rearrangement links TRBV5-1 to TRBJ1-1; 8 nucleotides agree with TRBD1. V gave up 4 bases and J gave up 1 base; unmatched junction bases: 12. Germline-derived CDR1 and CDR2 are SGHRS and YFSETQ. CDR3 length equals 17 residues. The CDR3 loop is CASSAPGTGAGNTEAFF. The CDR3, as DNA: TGCGCCAGCAGCGCACCCGGGACAGGCGCCGGGAACACTGAAGCTTTCTTT.

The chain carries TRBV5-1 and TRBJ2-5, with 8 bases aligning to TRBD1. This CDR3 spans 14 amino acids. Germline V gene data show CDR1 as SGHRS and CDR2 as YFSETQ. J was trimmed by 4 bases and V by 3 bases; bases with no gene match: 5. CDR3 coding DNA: TGCGCCAGCAGCTCGACAGGGGACGGAGAGACCCAGTACTTC. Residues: CASSSTGDGETQYF.

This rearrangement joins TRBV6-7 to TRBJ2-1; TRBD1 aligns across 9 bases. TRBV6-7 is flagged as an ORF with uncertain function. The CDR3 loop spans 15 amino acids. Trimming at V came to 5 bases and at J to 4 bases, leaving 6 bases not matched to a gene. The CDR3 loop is CASSGLGQGYNEQFF. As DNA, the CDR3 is TGTGCCAGCAGTGGCCTCGGACAGGGGTACAATGAGCAGTTCTTC.

The CDR3 here is CASSIGASPPSGNTIYF. CDR3 in DNA: TGTGCCAGTAGTATAGGGGCTTCACCTCCCTCTGGAAACACCATATATTTT. The chain combines TRBV19 with TRBJ1-3; no clear D gene. Per germline, CDR1 LNHDA and CDR2 SQIVND (reference sequence). The CDR3 consists of 17 residues. V gave up 1 base and J gave up 0 bases, with 13 bases separating them.

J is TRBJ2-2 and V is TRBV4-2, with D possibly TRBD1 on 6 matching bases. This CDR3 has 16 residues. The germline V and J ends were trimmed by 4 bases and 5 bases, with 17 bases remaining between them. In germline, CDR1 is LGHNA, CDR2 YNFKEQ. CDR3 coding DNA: TGTGCCAGCAGCCCCTCGACAGGCGGGCAAACCGGGGAGCTGTTTTTT. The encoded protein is CASSPSTGGQTGELFF.